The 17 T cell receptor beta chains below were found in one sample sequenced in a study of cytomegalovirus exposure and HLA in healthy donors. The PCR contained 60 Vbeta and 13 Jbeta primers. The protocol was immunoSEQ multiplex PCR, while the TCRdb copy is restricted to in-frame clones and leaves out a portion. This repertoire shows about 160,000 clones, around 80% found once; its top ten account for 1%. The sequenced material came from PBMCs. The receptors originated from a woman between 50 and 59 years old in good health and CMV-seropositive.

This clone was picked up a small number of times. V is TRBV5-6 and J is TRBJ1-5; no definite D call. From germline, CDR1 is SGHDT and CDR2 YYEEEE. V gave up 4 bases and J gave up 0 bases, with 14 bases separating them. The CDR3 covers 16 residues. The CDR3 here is CASSIRPGGSNQPQHF. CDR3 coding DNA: TGTGCCAGCAGCATACGTCCGGGAGGTAGCAATCAGCCCCAGCATTTT.

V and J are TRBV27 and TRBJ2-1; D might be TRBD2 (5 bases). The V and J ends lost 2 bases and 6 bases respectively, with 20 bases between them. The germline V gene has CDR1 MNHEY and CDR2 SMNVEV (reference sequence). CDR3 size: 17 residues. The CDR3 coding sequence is TGTGCCAGCAGTTTAGCACAACCCCCGGGGTTAGGCAATGAGCAGTTCTTC. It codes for CASSLAQPPGLGNEQFF.

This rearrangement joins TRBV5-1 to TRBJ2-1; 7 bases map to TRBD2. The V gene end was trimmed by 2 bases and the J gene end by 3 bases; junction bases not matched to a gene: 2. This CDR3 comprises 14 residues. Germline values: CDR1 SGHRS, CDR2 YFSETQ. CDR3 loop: CASSFRDYYNEQFF. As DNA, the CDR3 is TGCGCCAGCAGCTTCCGGGACTACTACAATGAGCAGTTCTTC. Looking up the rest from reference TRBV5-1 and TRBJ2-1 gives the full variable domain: KAGVTQTPRYLIKTRGQQVTLSCSPISGHRSVSWYQQTPGQGLQFLFEYFSETQRNKGNFPGRFSGRQFSNSRSEMNVSTLELGDSALYLCASSFRDYYNEQFFGPGTRLTVL.

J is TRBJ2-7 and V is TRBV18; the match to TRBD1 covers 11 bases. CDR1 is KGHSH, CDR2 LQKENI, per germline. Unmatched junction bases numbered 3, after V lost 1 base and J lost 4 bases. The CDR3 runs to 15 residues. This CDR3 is CASSPRTGGGYEQYF. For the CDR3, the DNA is TGTGCCAGCTCACCACGGACAGGGGGCGGGTACGAGCAGTACTTC.

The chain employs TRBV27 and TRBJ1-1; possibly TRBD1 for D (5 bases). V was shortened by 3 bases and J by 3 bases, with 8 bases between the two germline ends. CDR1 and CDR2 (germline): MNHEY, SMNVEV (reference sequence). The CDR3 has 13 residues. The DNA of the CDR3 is TGTGCCAGCAGTTTCGGGGGGTACACTGAAGCTTTCTTT. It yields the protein CASSFGGYTEAFF.

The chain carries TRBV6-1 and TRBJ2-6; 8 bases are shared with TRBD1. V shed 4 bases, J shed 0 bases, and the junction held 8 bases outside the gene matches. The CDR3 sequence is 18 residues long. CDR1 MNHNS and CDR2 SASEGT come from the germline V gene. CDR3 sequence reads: CASSGTGLRFSGANVLTF. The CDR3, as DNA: TGTGCCAGCAGTGGGACAGGGCTTCGGTTCTCTGGGGCCAACGTCCTGACTTTC.

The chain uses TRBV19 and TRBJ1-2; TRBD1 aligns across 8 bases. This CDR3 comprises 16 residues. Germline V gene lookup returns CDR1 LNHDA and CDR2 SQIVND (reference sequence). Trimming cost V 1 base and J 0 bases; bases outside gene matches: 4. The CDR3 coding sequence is TGTGCCAGTAGTATAGGGATACAGGGGGCTAACTATGGCTACACCTTC. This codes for CASSIGIQGANYGYTF. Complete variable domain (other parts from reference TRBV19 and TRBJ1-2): DGGITQSPKYLFRKEGQNVTLSCEQNLNHDAMYWYRQDPGQGLRLIYYSQIVNDFQKGDIAEGYSVSREKKESFPLTVTSAQKNPTAFYLCASSIGIQGANYGYTFGSGTRLTVV.

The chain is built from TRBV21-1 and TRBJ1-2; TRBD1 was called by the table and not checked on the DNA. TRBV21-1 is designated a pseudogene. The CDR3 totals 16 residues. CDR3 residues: CASSKEIDRPDYGYTF. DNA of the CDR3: TGTGCCAGCAGCAAAGAAATCGACAGACCAGACTATGGCTACACCTTC.

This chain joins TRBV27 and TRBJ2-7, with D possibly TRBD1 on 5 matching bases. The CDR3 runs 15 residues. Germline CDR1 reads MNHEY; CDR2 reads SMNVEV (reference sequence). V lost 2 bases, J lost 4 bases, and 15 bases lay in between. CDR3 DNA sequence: TGTGCCAGCAGTTTAGGGGCAGGCTTTGCGTACGAGCAGTACTTC. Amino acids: CASSLGAGFAYEQYF.

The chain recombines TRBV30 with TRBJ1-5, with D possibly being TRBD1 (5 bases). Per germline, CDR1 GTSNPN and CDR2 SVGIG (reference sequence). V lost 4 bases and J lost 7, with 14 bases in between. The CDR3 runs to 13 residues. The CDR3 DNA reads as TGTGCCTGGATGGGGGAGGGAACCCAGCCCCAGCATTTT. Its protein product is CAWMGEGTQPQHF.

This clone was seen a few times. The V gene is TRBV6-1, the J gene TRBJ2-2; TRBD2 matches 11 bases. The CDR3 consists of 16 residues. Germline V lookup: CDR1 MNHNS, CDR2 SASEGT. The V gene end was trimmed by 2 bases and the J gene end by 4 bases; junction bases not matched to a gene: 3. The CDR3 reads CASSEIAGGFTGELFF. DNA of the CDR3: TGTGCCAGCAGTGAAATAGCGGGAGGGTTCACCGGGGAGCTGTTTTTT.

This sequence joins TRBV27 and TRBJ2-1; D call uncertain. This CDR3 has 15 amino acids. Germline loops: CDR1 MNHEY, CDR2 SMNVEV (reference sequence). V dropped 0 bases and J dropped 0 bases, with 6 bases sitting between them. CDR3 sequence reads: CASSLSASSYNEQFF. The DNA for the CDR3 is TGTGCCAGCAGTTTATCAGCGAGCTCCTACAATGAGCAGTTCTTC.

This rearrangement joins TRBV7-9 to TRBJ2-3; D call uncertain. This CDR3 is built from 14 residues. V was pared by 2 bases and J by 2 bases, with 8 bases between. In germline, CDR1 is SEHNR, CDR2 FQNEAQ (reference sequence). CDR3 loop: CASSLPGSTDTQYF. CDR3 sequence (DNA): TGTGCCAGCAGCTTACCAGGTTCCACAGATACGCAGTATTTT.

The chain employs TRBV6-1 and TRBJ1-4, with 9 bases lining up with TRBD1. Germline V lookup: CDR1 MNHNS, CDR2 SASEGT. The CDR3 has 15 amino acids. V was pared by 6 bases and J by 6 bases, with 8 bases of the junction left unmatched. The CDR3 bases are TGTGCCAGCAGCGGGCAGACAGGGGGAGATGAAAAACTGTTTTTT. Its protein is CASSGQTGGDEKLFF.

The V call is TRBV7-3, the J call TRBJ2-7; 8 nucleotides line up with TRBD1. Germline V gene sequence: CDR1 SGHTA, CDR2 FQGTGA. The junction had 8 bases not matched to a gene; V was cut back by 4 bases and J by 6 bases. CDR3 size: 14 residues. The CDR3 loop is CASSYTGGTTEQYF. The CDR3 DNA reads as TGTGCCAGCAGCTATACAGGGGGAACCACCGAGCAGTACTTC.

This CDR3 is CASSLTSGVADTQYF. The CDR3 bases are TGCGCCAGCAGCTTGACTAGCGGGGTGGCAGATACGCAGTATTTT. The chain recombines TRBV5-1 with TRBJ2-3; 10 nucleotides match TRBD2. The germline CDR1 and CDR2 sequences are SGHRS and YFSETQ. With V trimmed by 1 base and J by 4 bases, 3 bases remained unmatched. This CDR3 comprises 15 residues.

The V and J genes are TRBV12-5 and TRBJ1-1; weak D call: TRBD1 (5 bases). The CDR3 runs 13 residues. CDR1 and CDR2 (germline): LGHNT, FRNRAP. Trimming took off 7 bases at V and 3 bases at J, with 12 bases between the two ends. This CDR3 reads CASAKGFDTEAFF. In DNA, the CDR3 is TGTGCTAGTGCCAAGGGGTTTGACACTGAAGCTTTCTTT.